This T cell receptor (beta chain) was retrieved from a study of blood T cells in healthy people across ages. In the study overall: With template switching, about one barcoded beta molecule was captured per two T cells.

Findings of the study overall: Diversity figures based on one million T cells were deemed too low. Unsorted PBMCs prevented conclusive naive versus antigen-experienced comparison.

Extraction of total RNA produced a minimum of 5.5 micrograms from each sample. Combining a sample-barcoded 5' primer with a J-beta primer mix, a second PCR ran for about 6 to 12 cycles. TCRdb re-called the 5' RACE reads through MiXCR, storing one row per CDR3 protein. The data show roughly 730,000 distinct CDR3 sequences, with 56% seen just once and approximately 24% held by the top ten. As for this clonotype: Antigen specificity is unknown.

Germline V gives CDR1 SQVTM, CDR2 ANQGSEA. Between the trimmed V and J ends, which lost 8 bases and 3 bases, there was a span of 10 bases. The CDR3 has 11 amino acids. The V call is TRBV29-1, the J call TRBJ1-1, with D perhaps TRBD1 (5 bases). The source of this sequence is a man aged 40-50 years in good health. Specimen: blood. CDR3 residues: CSFRGDTEAFF. Here the CDR3 DNA reads TGCAGCTTTAGGGGCGACACTGAAGCTTTCTTT.